The 2 T cell receptor beta chains below all came from one sample that was sequenced in a study of blood T cell repertoires in COVID-19. Here immunoSEQ multiplex PCR was the method, and the copy in TCRdb shows in-frame clones only, minus some. The sample consists of roughly 200,000 clones, about 86% of them appearing once. The sample taken for sequencing was peripheral blood. Receptors were obtained from a man in his sixties who had recovered from COVID-19.

The chain links TRBV2 to TRBJ2-2, with 8 bases that match TRBD2. The CDR3 length is 15 residues. Germline V gene sequence: CDR1 SNHLY, CDR2 FYNNEI. V lost 3 bases, J lost 5 bases, and 5 bases stayed unmatched. The CDR3 sequence: CASSEGAGGTGELFF. The CDR3 bases are TGTGCCAGCAGTGAGGGGGCGGGAGGAACCGGGGAGCTGTTTTTT.

The chain carries TRBV7-6 and TRBJ2-1, with TRBD1 identical over 11 bases. Germline V gene sequence: CDR1 SGHVS, CDR2 FNYEAQ. The ends lost 1 base at V and 6 bases at J; junction bases unmatched: 2. This CDR3 has 15 residues. The CDR3 here is CASSLVGTGGNEQFF. The DNA of the CDR3 is TGTGCCAGCAGCTTAGTGGGGACAGGGGGCAATGAGCAGTTCTTC.